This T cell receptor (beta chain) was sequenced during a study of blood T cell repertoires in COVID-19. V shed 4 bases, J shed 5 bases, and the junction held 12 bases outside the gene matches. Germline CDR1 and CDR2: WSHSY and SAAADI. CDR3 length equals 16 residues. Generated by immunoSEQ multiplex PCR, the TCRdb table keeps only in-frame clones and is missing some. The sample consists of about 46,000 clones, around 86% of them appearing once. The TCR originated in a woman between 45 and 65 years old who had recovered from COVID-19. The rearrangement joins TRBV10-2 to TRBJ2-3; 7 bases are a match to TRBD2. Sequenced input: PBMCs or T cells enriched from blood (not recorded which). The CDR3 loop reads CASSAWEGRAGDTQYF. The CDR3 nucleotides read TGCGCCAGCAGTGCCTGGGAGGGGAGGGCTGGAGATACGCAGTATTTT.